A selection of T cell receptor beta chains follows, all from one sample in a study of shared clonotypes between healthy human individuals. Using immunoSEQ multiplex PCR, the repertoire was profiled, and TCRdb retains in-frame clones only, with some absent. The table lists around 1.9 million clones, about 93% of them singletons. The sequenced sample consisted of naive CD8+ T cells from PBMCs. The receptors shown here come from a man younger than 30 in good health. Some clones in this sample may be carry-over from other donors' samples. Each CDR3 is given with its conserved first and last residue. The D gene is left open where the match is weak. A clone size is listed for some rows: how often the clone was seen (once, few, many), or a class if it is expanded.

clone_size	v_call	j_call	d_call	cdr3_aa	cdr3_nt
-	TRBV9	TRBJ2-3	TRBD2	CASSVVGGRAKVPDTQYF	TGTGCCAGCAGCGTAGTGGGCGGGAGGGCCAAGGTCCCAGATACGCAGTATTTT
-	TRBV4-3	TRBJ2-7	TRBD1	CASSQDPTGVDEQYF	TGCGCCAGCAGCCAAGATCCGACAGGGGTCGACGAGCAGTACTTC
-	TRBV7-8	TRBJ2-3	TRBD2	CASSTMLAGARYTQYF	TGTGCCAGCAGCACTATGCTAGCGGGAGCGCGTTATACGCAGTATTTT
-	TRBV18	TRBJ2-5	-	CASSPFKGQETQYF	TGTGCCAGCTCACCATTTAAGGGGCAAGAGACCCAGTACTTC
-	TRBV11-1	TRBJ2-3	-	CASSLGRDTQYF	TGTGCCAGCAGCTTAGGGAGGGATACGCAGTATTTT
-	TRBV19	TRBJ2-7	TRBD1	CASSARDRDYEQYF	TGTGCCAGTAGTGCCCGGGACAGGGACTACGAGCAGTACTTC
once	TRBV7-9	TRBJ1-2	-	CASSLDAPVYGYTF	TGTGCCAGCAGCTTAGATGCACCGGTCTATGGCTACACCTTC
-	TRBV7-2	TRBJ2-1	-	CASSLGSWVPYNEQFF	TGTGCCAGCAGCCTCGGGAGTTGGGTCCCCTACAATGAGCAGTTCTTC
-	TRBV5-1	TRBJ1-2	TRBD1	CASSFSGGDGYTF	TGCGCCAGCAGCTTCTCAGGGGGCGATGGCTACACCTTC
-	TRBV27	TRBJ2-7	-	CASSWVGSYEQYF	TGTGCCAGCAGTTGGGTGGGCTCTTACGAGCAGTACTTC
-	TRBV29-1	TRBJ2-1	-	CSVEWVEPEQFF	TGCAGCGTTGAGTGGGTGGAGCCCGAGCAGTTCTTC
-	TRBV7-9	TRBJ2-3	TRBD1	CASSSGQGAPDTQYF	TGTGCCAGCAGCTCCGGACAGGGGGCTCCAGATACGCAGTATTTT
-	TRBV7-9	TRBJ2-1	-	CASSAGLPGLGLYNEQFF	TGTGCCAGCAGCGCGGGACTCCCGGGACTCGGATTATACAATGAGCAGTTCTTC
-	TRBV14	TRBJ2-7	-	CASSQGGVLPYEQYF	TGTGCCAGCAGCCAAGGGGGAGTACTACCCTACGAGCAGTACTTC